This TCR beta chain was observed in a study of blood T cell repertoires in COVID-19. Background on the study: Samples representing acute and convalescent COVID-19 were sourced from the United States, Italy and Spain.

Data came from immunoSEQ multiplex PCR; TCRdb stores just in-frame clones and leaves some out. This sample has 290,000 or so clones; around 87% occur once, and the top ten carry 1% to 1.5%. The sample taken for sequencing was peripheral blood. The origin of this receptor is a man between 70 and 80 years old with acute or convalescent COVID-19.

The CDR3 nucleotides read TGTGCCAGCAACACTCGGACAGGGGGCACCTACGAGCAGTACTTC. It specifies CASNTRTGGTYEQYF. V is TRBV28 and J is TRBJ2-7; 11 positions agree with TRBD1. Germline CDR1 is MDHEN and CDR2 is SYDVKM. V was clipped by 7 bases and J by 2 bases; unmatched bases: 7. The CDR3 has 15 residues.